The clone carrying this T cell receptor (beta chain) was seen a handful of times. MiXCR was run by TCRdb on the 5' RACE reads, yielding one entry per CDR3 protein. The table records 500,000 to 650,000 distinct CDR3 sequences, 20% to 25% of them present only once. The data stem from a study of T-cell memory formation after mild COVID-19. The sequenced sample was PBMCs or a T cell subset sorted from them (not recorded which). The clonotype comes from an adult woman who had mild COVID-19 (a few samples of this study predate the infection). Cell type and time point are not known.

The DNA for the CDR3 is TGCGCCAGCAGCCAGTCTCCCCTCAGGACGGTGGGGATCACTGAAGCTTTCTTT. Translation gives CASSQSPLRTVGITEAFF. The J gene is TRBJ1-1, the V gene TRBV4-1; D gene ambiguous. Trimming took 3 bases from V and 4 from J, leaving 24 bases between them. CDR1 and CDR2 (germline): MGHRA, YSYEKL. The CDR3 consists of 18 residues.